A selection of T cell receptor beta chains follows, all from one sample in a study of T cell repertoires in cytomegalovirus infection. A single record per CDR3 protein comes from TCRdb applying MiXCR to the reads. The table includes fewer than 300,000 distinct CDR3 sequences, under 30% detected once. Sequenced input: PBMCs. These receptor sequences come from a human donor in good health (CMV status not recorded). Some clones in this sample may be carry-over from other donors' samples. Both conserved end residues are part of each CDR3. The order of the fields is J gene, V gene, clone size, D gene, CDR3 DNA, CDR3 protein. A D gene is named only where the DNA matches it firmly. Clone size is not always given. Where it is, it says once, few, many or a class for expanded clones.

>TRBJ2-5|TRBV7-9|.|TRBD1
TGTGCCAGCAGCCCAGACAGGGGGCAAGAGACCCAGTACTTC
CASSPDRGQETQYF
>TRBJ2-1|TRBV7-2|many|.
TGTGCCAGCAGCTTAGACCGCGGGGCGAGGGGTGAGCAGTTCTTC
CASSLDRGARGEQFF
>TRBJ2-7|TRBV6-2/TRBV6-3|.|.
TGTGCCAGCAGTTACTCTAGGAGTTTATTGGGCGAGCAGTACTTC
CASSYSRSLLGEQYF
>TRBJ2-3|TRBV4-3|few|.
TGCGCCAGCAGCCAAGAAGTCCTCTGGACAAAGAGCTCAGATACGCAGTATTTT
CASSQEVLWTKSSDTQYF
>TRBJ2-7|TRBV6-6|.|.
TGTGCCAGCAGGGCAGGGACGGACCGGGACGAGCAGTACTTC
CASRAGTDRDEQYF
>TRBJ1-1|TRBV7-2|few|.
TGTGCCAGCAGCCCCTGGGCACTGGCCACTGAAGCTTTCTTT
CASSPWALATEAFF
>TRBJ2-5|TRBV7-2|.|TRBD2
TGTGCCAGCAGCTCCGGACTAGCCCCGGGGACCCAGTACTTC
CASSSGLAPGTQYF
>TRBJ2-3|TRBV12-3/TRBV12-4|many|.
TGTGCCAGCAGACCACAGAGCACAGATACGCAGTATTTT
CASRPQSTDTQYF
>TRBJ2-1|TRBV6-1|.|.
TGTGCCAGCAGTGAACTGGGTATCGATGAGCAGTTCTTC
CASSELGIDEQFF
>TRBJ1-4|TRBV4-3|.|.
TGCGCCAGCAGCCAAGGGGGGGGCAAGAATGAAAAACTGTTTTTT
CASSQGGGKNEKLFF
>TRBJ2-1|TRBV7-2|.|.
TGTGCCAGTCGACCCGCAGGGGCGGGCGGCAATGAGCAGTTCTTC
CASRPAGAGGNEQFF
>TRBJ1-1|TRBV7-2|many|.
TGTGCCAGCAGCTCAGCGGACCGCACTGAAGCTTTCTTT
CASSSADRTEAFF
>TRBJ2-5|TRBV7-2|few|TRBD2
TGTGCCAGCAGCAGACTAGCGGGAATATGGGAGACCCAGTACTTC
CASSRLAGIWETQYF
>TRBJ2-1|TRBV11-2|.|.
TGTGCCAGCAGCCGCGCGGCCACTTCCTACAATGAGCAGTTCTTC
CASSRAATSYNEQFF
>TRBJ1-3|TRBV7-2|.|TRBD1
TGTGCCAGCAGCACAGGGGCTGGCTCAGGAAACACCATATATTTT
CASSTGAGSGNTIYF
>TRBJ1-5|TRBV10-3|few|.
TGTGCCATCAGTGAGGGGCTGGGCAATCAGCCCCAGCATTTT
CAISEGLGNQPQHF
>TRBJ1-5|TRBV7-2|many|.
TGTGCCAGCAGCTTAGTTGCAGGGGTCGGTCAGCCCCAGCATTTT
CASSLVAGVGQPQHF
>TRBJ2-1|TRBV7-2|many|.
TGTGCCAGCAGCTTAGCAGAGGCGATGTGGACACGTTACAATGAGCAGTTCTTC
CASSLAEAMWTRYNEQFF
>TRBJ2-3|TRBV24-1|once|TRBD2
TGTGCCACCAGTGGTAGCCTAGCGGGGAGCACAGATACGCAGTATTTT
CATSGSLAGSTDTQYF
>TRBJ2-5|TRBV7-2|few|TRBD2
TGTGCCAGCAGCCCAGCATCCCTAGCGGGATCGGTGACCCAGTACTTC
CASSPASLAGSVTQYF
>TRBJ1-1|TRBV7-6|.|TRBD1
TGTGCCAGCAGCTTAAACACAGGGGGAGGCACTGAAGCTTTCTTT
CASSLNTGGGTEAFF
>TRBJ2-2|TRBV19|.|TRBD1
TGTGCCAGTAGTATGCCCACTACCGGGACAGGTCCCGGGGAGCTGTTTTTT
CASSMPTTGTGPGELFF
>TRBJ1-1|TRBV7-2|many|.
TGTGCCAGCAGCCGACGGGGCGCAGGTCTTATTAACACTGAAGCTTTCTTT
CASSRRGAGLINTEAFF
>TRBJ1-1|TRBV12-3/TRBV12-4|many|.
TGTGCCAGCAGTCTCCGAGGAGGGGCTAGCAAAGCTTTCTTT
CASSLRGGASKAFF
>TRBJ2-3|TRBV5-6|.|.
TGTGCCAGCATCGGGAGAGGGGTGGCAGATACGCAGTATTTT
CASIGRGVADTQYF
>TRBJ1-4|TRBV28|.|TRBD1
TGTGCCAGCAGTACCGTCTTCCGGGACAGGGTTCAGGGGAAGGAAGAAAAACTGTTTTTT
CASSTVFRDRVQGKEEKLFF
>TRBJ2-2|TRBV28|.|TRBD2
TGTGCCAGCAGTTCTGCAGGGAGGGGGAACACCGGGGAGCTGTTTTTT
CASSSAGRGNTGELFF
>TRBJ2-7|TRBV19|few|TRBD1
TGTGCCAGTAGTGGGGGACAGGTCTCCTACGAGCAGTACTTC
CASSGGQVSYEQYF
>TRBJ2-7|TRBV28|many|.
TGTGCCAGCAGTCCCGCTGGAGAGGTCGGGTACGAGCAGTACTTC
CASSPAGEVGYEQYF
>TRBJ1-3|TRBV5-1|.|.
TGCGCCGGCAGCTTGGGGGCGAGTAACACTGGAAACACCATATATTTT
CAGSLGASNTGNTIYF
>TRBJ2-3|TRBV5-4|.|TRBD1
TGTGCCAGCACCCTTCAGGGGGCAACAGATACGCAGTATTTT
CASTLQGATDTQYF
>TRBJ2-1|TRBV7-6|many|.
TGTGCCAGCAGCTTAGCGGGACGAGGGGTCAATGAGCAGTTCTTC
CASSLAGRGVNEQFF
>TRBJ2-7|TRBV12-3/TRBV12-4|once|TRBD1
TGTGCCAGCACCCTTGGGACAGGGGTGCCCGGGCAGTACTTC
CASTLGTGVPGQYF
>TRBJ2-1|TRBV7-9|few|TRBD2
TGTGCCAGCAGCCCGATAGGGACTAGCGGAAGCTCCTACAATGAGCAGTTCTTC
CASSPIGTSGSSYNEQFF
>TRBJ2-2|TRBV24-1|many|.
TGTGCCACCAGTGATTTTACGGAGAACCCGAACACCGGGGAGCTGTTTTTT
CATSDFTENPNTGELFF
>TRBJ2-1|TRBV20-1|few|TRBD2
TGCAGTGCTGGACTAGCGGGAAAGGGGCAGGAGCAGTTCTTC
CSAGLAGKGQEQFF
>TRBJ2-1|TRBV6-2/TRBV6-3|.|TRBD2
TGTGCCAGCAAAAAGGCGGGACTAGCGGGACGGGGTTCCTACAATGAGCAGTTCTTC
CASKKAGLAGRGSYNEQFF
>TRBJ1-1|TRBV29-1|.|TRBD1
TGCAGCGCCTCCGGGACAGGGCTGAACACTGAAGCTTTCTTT
CSASGTGLNTEAFF
>TRBJ1-6|TRBV15|.|.
TGTGCCACCAATCAGGATGTGGGGAATTCACCCCTCCACTTT
CATNQDVGNSPLHF
>TRBJ2-3|TRBV6-2/TRBV6-3|.|TRBD2
TGTGCCAGCAGTTGGTCCAGCGGGGGAACGCAGTATTTT
CASSWSSGGTQYF
>TRBJ2-7|TRBV29-1|many|TRBD1
TGCAGCGCTCAAGGGACAGGGCGTGGGGAGCAGTACTTC
CSAQGTGRGEQYF
>TRBJ2-1|TRBV7-2|.|.
TGTGCCAGCAGCTTGTGGACCCCGGAAGAGCAGTTCTTC
CASSLWTPEEQFF
>TRBJ1-5|TRBV28|.|.
TGTGCCAGCAGTTTTATAGCCTCGGGATCCGCGGCCCAGCATTTT
CASSFIASGSAAQHF
>TRBJ1-2|TRBV7-9|many|TRBD1
TGTGCCAGCAGCCGAATGGGACAGCTCTATGGCTACACCTTC
CASSRMGQLYGYTF
>TRBJ2-1|TRBV7-2|many|.
TGTGCCAGCAGCCCTAAGGGAAGCAGGGTGGGTTACAATGAGCAGTTCTTC
CASSPKGSRVGYNEQFF
>TRBJ2-7|TRBV7-2|many|TRBD2
TGTGCCAGCAGCGAAACTTGGGGGGGTACTTACGAGCAGTACTTC
CASSETWGGTYEQYF
>TRBJ2-5|TRBV7-9|.|.
TGTGCCAGCAGCCAACACCAAGAGACCCAGTACTTC
CASSQHQETQYF